The rows below give T cell receptor beta chains drawn from one sample of a study of T cell responses to AZD1222 COVID-19 vaccine. The table came from immunoSEQ multiplex PCR; TCRdb's copy has only in-frame clones and leaves some out. The profile shows over 95,000 clones, roughly nine tenths of them singletons. This material consisted of peripheral blood, taken on day 0 of AZD1222 vaccination. The receptor set was obtained from an adult in good health. CDR3s include the opening cysteine and the closing phenylalanine or tryptophan. A D gene is named only where the DNA matches it firmly. Where a row states a size, it is once, few, many or the class of an expanded clone; other rows omit it.

>.|.|TRBJ1-5|TRBV7-2
CASSLGVGKRGPQPQHF
TGTGCCAGCAGCTTAGGGGTGGGGAAGAGGGGCCCTCAGCCCCAGCATTTT
>TRBD1|.|TRBJ1-2|TRBV4-2
CASSFPTGDGYTF
TGTGCCAGCAGCTTCCCCACAGGGGATGGCTACACCTTC
>.|.|TRBJ2-2|TRBV6-1
CASSDRLELFF
TGTGCCAGCAGTGACAGGCTAGAGCTGTTTTTT
>.|once|TRBJ1-3|TRBV7-9
CASSPPGLSSGNTIYF
TGTGCCAGCAGCCCCCCGGGACTCTCCTCTGGAAACACCATATATTTT
>.|.|TRBJ2-1|TRBV19
CASSIGSEQFF
TGTGCCAGTAGTATCGGGAGCGAGCAGTTCTTC
>.|few|TRBJ1-4|TRBV10-3
CAISESRAVNEKLFF
TGTGCCATCAGTGAGTCGAGGGCAGTTAATGAAAAACTGTTTTTT
>TRBD1|.|TRBJ1-4|TRBV6-2/TRBV6-3
CASRYRGIKKTNEKLFF
TGTGCCAGCAGATACAGGGGAATTAAGAAGACTAATGAAAAACTGTTTTTT
>.|.|TRBJ1-2|TRBV9
CASSVISNYGYTF
TGTGCCAGCAGCGTAATAAGCAACTATGGCTACACCTTC
>.|once|TRBJ2-3|TRBV29-1
CSATVLVPGGDTQYF
TGCAGCGCGACAGTGCTGGTCCCTGGGGGAGATACGCAGTATTTT
>TRBD2|.|TRBJ2-3|TRBV19
CASRLAGFADTQYF
TGTGCCAGTAGGTTAGCGGGATTCGCAGATACGCAGTATTTT
>.|.|TRBJ2-1|TRBV11-2
CASSPRAASYNEQFF
TGTGCCAGCAGCCCGAGGGCTGCGTCCTACAATGAGCAGTTCTTC
>TRBD1|.|TRBJ2-5|TRBV14
CASSRLGQQETQYF
TGTGCCAGCAGCCGCCTGGGACAGCAAGAGACCCAGTACTTC
>TRBD1|.|TRBJ1-2|TRBV12-3/TRBV12-4
CASTPGGGYGYTF
TGTGCCAGCACACCAGGGGGCGGCTATGGCTACACCTTC
>.|.|TRBJ1-2|TRBV15
CATSRVAAGKGLKGYTF
TGTGCCACCAGCAGAGTTGCCGCAGGGAAGGGACTAAAAGGCTACACCTTC
>.|once|TRBJ1-1|TRBV6-5
CASTNSRPGGTEAFF
TGTGCCAGCACCAACAGCAGGCCTGGGGGCACTGAAGCTTTCTTT
>.|.|TRBJ1-1|TRBV4-2
CASSQLNTEAFF
TGTGCCAGCAGCCAACTGAACACTGAAGCTTTCTTT
>.|many|TRBJ1-2|TRBV6-5
CASSYSGVYGYTF
TGTGCCAGCAGTTATTCGGGTGTCTATGGCTACACCTTC
>TRBD1|.|TRBJ1-4|TRBV4-1
CASSQDGPGGPNEKLFF
TGCGCCAGCAGCCAAGATGGGCCAGGGGGCCCTAATGAAAAACTGTTTTTT
>.|.|TRBJ2-1|TRBV4-3
CASSQGGGAASYNEQFF
TGCGCCAGCAGCCAAGGTGGAGGGGCCGCGTCCTACAATGAGCAGTTCTTC
>TRBD2|once|TRBJ2-4|TRBV7-2
CASSSDSGVKNIQYF
TGTGCCAGCAGCTCAGACAGCGGGGTCAAAAACATTCAGTACTTC
>.|.|TRBJ1-5|TRBV6-5
CASSYSRAQGNQPQHF
TGTGCCAGCAGTTACTCAAGGGCCCAAGGCAATCAGCCCCAGCATTTT
>.|.|TRBJ1-4|TRBV3-1/TRBV3-2
CASSGRGGGRGEKLFF
TGTGCCAGCAGCGGAAGAGGCGGGGGCAGAGGTGAAAAACTGTTTTTT
>TRBD2|once|TRBJ2-1|TRBV3-1/TRBV3-2
CASSQDSGGQFF
TGTGCCAGCAGCCAAGATTCGGGGGGGCAGTTCTTC
>.|once|TRBJ2-7|TRBV11-2
CASSLGESYEQYF
TGTGCCAGCAGCTTGGGAGAGTCCTACGAGCAGTACTTC
>.|.|TRBJ2-2|TRBV24-1
CATSDPGPDTGELFF
TGTGCCACCAGTGATCCGGGACCAGACACCGGGGAGCTGTTTTTT